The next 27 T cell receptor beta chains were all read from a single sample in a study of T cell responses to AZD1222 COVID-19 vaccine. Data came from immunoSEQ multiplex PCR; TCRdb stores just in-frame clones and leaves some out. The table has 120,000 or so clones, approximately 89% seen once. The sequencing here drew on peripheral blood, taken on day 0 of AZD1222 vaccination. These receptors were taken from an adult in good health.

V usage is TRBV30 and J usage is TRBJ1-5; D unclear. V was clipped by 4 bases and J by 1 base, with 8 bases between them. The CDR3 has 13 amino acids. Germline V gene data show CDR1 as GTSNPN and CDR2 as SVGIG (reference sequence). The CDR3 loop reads CAWNRESNQPQHF. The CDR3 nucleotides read TGTGCCTGGAATAGGGAAAGCAATCAGCCCCAGCATTTT.

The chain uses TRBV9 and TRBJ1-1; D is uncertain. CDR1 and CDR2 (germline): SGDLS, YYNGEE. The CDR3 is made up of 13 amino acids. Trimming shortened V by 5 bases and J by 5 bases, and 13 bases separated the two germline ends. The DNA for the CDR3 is TGTGCCAGCAGAGAGTCGGACGGGACTGAAGCTTTCTTT. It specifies CASRESDGTEAFF.

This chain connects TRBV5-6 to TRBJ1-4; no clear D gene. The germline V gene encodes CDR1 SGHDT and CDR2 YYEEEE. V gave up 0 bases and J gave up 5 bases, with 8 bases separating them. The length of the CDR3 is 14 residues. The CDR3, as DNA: TGTGCCAGCAGCTTGGGCAGAACAAATGAAAAACTGTTTTTT. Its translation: CASSLGRTNEKLFF. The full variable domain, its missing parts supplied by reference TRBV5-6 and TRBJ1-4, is DAGVTQSPTHLIKTRGQQVTLRCSPKSGHDTVSWYQQALGQGPQFIFQYYEEEERQRGNFPDRFSGHQFPNYSSELNVNALLLGDSALYLCASSLGRTNEKLFFGSGTQLSVL.

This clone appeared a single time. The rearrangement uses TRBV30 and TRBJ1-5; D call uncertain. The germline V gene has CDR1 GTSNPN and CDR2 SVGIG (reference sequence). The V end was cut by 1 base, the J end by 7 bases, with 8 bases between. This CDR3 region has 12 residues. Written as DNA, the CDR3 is TGTGCCTGGAGTGGCCCAGCCCAGCCCCAGCATTTT. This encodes CAWSGPAQPQHF.

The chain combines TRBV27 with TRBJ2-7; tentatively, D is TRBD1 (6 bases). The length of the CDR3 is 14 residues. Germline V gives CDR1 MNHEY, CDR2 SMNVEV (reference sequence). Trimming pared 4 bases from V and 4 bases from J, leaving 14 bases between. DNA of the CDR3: TGTGCCAGCAGTTCACCGGGACAACCATACGAGCAGTACTTC. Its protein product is CASSSPGQPYEQYF.

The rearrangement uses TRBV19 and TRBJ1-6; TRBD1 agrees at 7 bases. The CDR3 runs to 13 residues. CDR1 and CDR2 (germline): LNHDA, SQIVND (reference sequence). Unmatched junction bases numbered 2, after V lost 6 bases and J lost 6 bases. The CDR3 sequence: CASRGTVNSPLHF. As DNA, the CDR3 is TGTGCCAGTAGAGGGACAGTTAATTCACCCCTCCACTTT.

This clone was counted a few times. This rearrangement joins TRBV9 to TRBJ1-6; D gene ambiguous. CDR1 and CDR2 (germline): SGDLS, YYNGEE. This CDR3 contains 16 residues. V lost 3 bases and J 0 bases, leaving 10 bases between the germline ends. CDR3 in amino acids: CASSGDGSSYNSPLHF. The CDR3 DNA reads TGTGCCAGCAGCGGTGACGGGAGCTCCTATAATTCACCCCTCCACTTT.

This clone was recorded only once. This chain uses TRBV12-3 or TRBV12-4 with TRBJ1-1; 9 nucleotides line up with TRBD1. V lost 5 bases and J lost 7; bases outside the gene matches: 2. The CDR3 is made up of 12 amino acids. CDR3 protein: CASSRGQGEAFF. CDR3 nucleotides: TGTGCCAGCAGTAGGGGACAGGGTGAAGCTTTCTTT.

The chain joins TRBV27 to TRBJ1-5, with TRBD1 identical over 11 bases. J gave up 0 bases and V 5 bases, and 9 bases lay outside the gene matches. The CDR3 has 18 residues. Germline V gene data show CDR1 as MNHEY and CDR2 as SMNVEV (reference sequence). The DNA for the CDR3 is TGTGCCAGCAGTACAGGGACAGGGGGGGGGTATAGCAATCAGCCCCAGCATTTT. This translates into CASSTGTGGGYSNQPQHF.

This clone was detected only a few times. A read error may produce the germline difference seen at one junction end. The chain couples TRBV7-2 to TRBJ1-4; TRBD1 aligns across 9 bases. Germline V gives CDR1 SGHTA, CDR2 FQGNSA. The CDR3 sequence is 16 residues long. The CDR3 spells CASSIAGQGSNEKLFF. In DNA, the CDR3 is TGTGCCAGCAGCATAGCGGGACAGGGCTCTAATGAAAAACTGTTTTTT.

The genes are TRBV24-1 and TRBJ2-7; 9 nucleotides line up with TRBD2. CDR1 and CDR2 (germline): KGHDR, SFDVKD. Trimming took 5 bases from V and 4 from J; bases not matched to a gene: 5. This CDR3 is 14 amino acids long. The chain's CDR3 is CATSGSGSGYEQYF. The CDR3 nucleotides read TGTGCCACCAGTGGTAGCGGGAGTGGGTACGAGCAGTACTTC.

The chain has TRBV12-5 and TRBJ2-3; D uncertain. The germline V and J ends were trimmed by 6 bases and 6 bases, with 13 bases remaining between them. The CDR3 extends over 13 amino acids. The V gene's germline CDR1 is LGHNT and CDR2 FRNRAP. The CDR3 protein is CASGRGPLDTQYF. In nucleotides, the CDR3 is TGTGCTAGTGGCCGCGGCCCACTGGATACGCAGTATTTT.

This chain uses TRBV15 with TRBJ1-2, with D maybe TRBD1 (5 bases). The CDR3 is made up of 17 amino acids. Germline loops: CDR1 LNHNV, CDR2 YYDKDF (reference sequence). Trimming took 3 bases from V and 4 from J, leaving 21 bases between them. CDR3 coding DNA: TGTGCCACCAGCAGCCCCCCGGGGACTTTCTCGGGCTATGGCTACACCTTC. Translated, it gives CATSSPPGTFSGYGYTF.

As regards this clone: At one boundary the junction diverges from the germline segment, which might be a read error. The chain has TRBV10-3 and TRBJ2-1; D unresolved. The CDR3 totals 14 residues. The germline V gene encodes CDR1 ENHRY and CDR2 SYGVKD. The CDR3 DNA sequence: TGTGCCATCAGGGGCAGGTCTACCTACGATGAGCAGTTCTTC. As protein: CAIRGRSTYDEQFF.

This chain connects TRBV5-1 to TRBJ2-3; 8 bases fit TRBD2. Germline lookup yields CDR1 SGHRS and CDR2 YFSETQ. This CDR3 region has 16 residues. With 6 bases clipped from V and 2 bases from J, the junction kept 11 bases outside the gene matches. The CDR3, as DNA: TGCGCCAGCACCCCAGAGGCTAGCGGGTTCACAGATACGCAGTATTTT. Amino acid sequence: CASTPEASGFTDTQYF.

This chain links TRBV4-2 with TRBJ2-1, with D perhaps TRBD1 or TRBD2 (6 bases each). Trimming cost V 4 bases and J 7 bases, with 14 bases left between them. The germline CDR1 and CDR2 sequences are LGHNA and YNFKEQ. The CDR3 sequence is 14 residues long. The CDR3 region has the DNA TGTGCCAGCAGCCCCGGGGGCTCTGGGAATGAGCAGTTCTTC. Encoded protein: CASSPGGSGNEQFF.

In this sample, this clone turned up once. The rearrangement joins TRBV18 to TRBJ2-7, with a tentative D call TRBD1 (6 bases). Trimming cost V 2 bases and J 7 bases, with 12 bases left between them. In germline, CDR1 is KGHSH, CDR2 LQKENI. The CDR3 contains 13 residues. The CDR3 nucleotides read TGTGCCAGCTCACCAACGCAGGGGCGAGAGCAGTACTTC. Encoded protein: CASSPTQGREQYF.

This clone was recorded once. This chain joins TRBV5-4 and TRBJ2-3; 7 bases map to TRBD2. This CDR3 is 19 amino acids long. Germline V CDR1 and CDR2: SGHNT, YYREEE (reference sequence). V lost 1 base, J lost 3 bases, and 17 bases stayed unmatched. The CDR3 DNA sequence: TGTGCCAGCAGCTTGTACCTAGCGGAGCGAAGGCGGGGAACAGATACGCAGTATTTT. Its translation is CASSLYLAERRRGTDTQYF.

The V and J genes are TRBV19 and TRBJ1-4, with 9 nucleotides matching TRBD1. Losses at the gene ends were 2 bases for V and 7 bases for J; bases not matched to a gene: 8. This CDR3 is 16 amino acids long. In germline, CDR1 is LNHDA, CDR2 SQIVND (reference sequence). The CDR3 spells CASSISSGTGTEKLFF. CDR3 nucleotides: TGTGCCAGTAGTATATCGTCCGGGACAGGGACTGAAAAACTGTTTTTT.

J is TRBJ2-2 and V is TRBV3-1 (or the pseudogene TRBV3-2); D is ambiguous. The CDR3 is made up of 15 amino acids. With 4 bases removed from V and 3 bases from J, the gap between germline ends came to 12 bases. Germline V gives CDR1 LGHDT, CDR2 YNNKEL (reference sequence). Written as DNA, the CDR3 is TGTGCCAGCAGCCCGACTTGGGATCACACCGGGGAGCTGTTTTTT. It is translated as CASSPTWDHTGELFF.

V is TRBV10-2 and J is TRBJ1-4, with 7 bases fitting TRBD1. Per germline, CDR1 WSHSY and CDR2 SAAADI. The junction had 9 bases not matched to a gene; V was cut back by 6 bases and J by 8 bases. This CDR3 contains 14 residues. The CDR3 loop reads CASRDPGGLEKLFF. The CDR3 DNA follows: TGCGCCAGCAGGGATCCAGGGGGTCTCGAAAAACTGTTTTTT.

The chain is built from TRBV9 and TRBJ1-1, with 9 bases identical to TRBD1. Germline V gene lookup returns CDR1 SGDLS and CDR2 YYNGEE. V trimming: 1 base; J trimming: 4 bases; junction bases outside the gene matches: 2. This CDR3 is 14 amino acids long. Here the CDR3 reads CASSVSQGATEAFF. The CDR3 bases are TGTGCCAGCAGCGTATCACAGGGGGCCACTGAAGCTTTCTTT.

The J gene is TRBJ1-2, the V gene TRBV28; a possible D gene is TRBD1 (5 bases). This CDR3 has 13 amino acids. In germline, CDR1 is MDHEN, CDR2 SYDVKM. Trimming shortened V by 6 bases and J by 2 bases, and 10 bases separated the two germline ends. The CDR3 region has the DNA TGTGCCAGCAGATCGGGGCCAAACTATGGCTACACCTTC. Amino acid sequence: CASRSGPNYGYTF.

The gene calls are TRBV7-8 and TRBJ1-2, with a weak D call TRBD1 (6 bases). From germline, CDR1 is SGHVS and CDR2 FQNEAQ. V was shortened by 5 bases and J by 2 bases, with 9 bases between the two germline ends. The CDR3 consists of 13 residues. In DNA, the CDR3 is TGTGCCAGCAGCCCGCAGGGGAACTATGGCTACACCTTC. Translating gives CASSPQGNYGYTF. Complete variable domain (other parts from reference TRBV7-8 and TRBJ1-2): GAGVSQSPRYKVAKRGQDVALRCDPISGHVSLFWYQQALGQGPEFLTYFQNEAQLDKSGLPSDRFFAERPEGSVSTLKIQRTQQEDSAVYLCASSPQGNYGYTFGSGTRLTVV.

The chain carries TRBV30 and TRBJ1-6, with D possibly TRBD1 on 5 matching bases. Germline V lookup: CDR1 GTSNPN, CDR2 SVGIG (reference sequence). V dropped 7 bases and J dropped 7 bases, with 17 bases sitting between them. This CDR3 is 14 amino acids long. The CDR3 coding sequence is TGTGCCTCCAGGGACCGACATCTGAATTCACCCCTCCACTTT. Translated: CASRDRHLNSPLHF.

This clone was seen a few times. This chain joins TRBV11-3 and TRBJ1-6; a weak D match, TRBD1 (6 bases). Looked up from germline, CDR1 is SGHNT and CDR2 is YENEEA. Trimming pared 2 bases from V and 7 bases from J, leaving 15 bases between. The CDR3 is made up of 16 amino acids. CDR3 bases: TGTGCCAGCAGCTTACTATTGGGGGGGGCAAATTCACCCCTCCACTTT. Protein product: CASSLLLGGANSPLHF.

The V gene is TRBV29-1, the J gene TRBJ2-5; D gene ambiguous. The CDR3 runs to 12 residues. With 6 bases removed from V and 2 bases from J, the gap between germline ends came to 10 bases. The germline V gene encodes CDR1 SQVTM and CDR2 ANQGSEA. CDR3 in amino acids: CSVAVGQETQYF. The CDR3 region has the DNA TGCAGCGTCGCGGTAGGGCAAGAGACCCAGTACTTC.